The 21 T cell receptor beta chains listed next were all sequenced from one sample in a study of shared clonotypes between healthy human individuals. The protocol was immunoSEQ multiplex PCR, while the TCRdb copy is restricted to in-frame clones and leaves out a portion. Among around 1 million clones listed, approximately 80% were seen once. The specimen was memory CD4+ T cells sorted from blood. Subset meaning: CD45RA-negative fraction. These receptors originate from a man between 18 and 29 years old in good health.

This clone is a singleton in its sample. CDR3 coding DNA: TGTGCCAGCAGCCCGGGGTCCCACCTCAACACCGGGGAGCTGTTTTTT. Its translation: CASSPGSHLNTGELFF. V usage is TRBV5-6 and J usage is TRBJ2-2; possibly TRBD2 for D (5 bases). Per germline, CDR1 SGHDT and CDR2 YYEEEE. The CDR3 runs to 16 residues. V was pared by 4 bases and J by 2 bases, with 15 bases between.

This chain joins TRBV7-2 and TRBJ2-5, with D maybe TRBD2 (6 bases). Germline CDR1 and CDR2: SGHTA and FQGNSA. V lost 3 bases and J 2 bases, leaving 13 bases between the germline ends. This CDR3 comprises 15 residues. CDR3 loop: CASSFQRAGQETQYF. The CDR3 DNA reads as TGTGCCAGCAGCTTCCAACGCGCGGGGCAAGAGACCCAGTACTTC.

This clone came up once. V usage is TRBV2 and J usage is TRBJ2-7; 9 bases are a match to TRBD1. CDR1 and CDR2 from the germline V gene are SNHLY and FYNNEI. With 1 base clipped from V and 4 bases from J, the junction kept 2 bases outside the gene matches. This CDR3 is built from 14 residues. The CDR3 is CASSEDRGQYEQYF. For the CDR3, the DNA is TGTGCCAGCAGTGAAGACAGGGGGCAGTACGAGCAGTACTTC. Supplemented by reference TRBV2 and TRBJ2-7, the full variable domain reads EPEVTQTPSHQVTQMGQEVILRCVPISNHLYFYWYRQILGQKVEFLVSFYNNEISEKSEIFDDQFSVERPDGSNFTLKIRSTKLEDSAMYFCASSEDRGQYEQYFGPGTRLTVT.

The genes are TRBV6-1 and TRBJ2-3; D call uncertain. The ends were cut back, 2 bases at V and 5 bases at J, with 17 bases in the middle. The CDR3 is 16 residues long. The V gene's germline CDR1 is MNHNS and CDR2 SASEGT. CDR3 sequence reads: CASSERPYSVLDTQYF. The CDR3 DNA sequence: TGTGCCAGCAGTGAAAGGCCGTATTCCGTACTAGATACGCAGTATTTT.

V is TRBV7-6 and J is TRBJ1-3; TRBD1 matches 7 bases. V was clipped by 6 bases and J by 0 bases; unmatched bases: 8. CDR3 length: 16 residues. Germline CDR1 and CDR2: SGHVS and FNYEAQ. This CDR3 reads CASSLTDRVSGNTIYF. The DNA of the CDR3 is TGTGCCAGCAGTTTAACTGACAGGGTCTCTGGAAACACCATATATTTT.

This chain connects TRBV19 to TRBJ2-1, with TRBD2 matching over 13 bases. V gave up 10 bases and J gave up 7 bases; unmatched junction bases: 10. CDR3 length: 15 residues. CDR1 is LNHDA and CDR2 is SQIVND in the germline V gene (reference sequence). In DNA form, the CDR3 reads TGTGCCACCTCCCGACCGGGACTAGCGGGAAATGAGCAGTTCTTC. Protein product: CATSRPGLAGNEQFF.

The V gene is TRBV4-2, the J gene TRBJ2-1; D may match TRBD1 or TRBD2 (5 bases each). The germline V gene has CDR1 LGHNA and CDR2 YNFKEQ. CDR3 size: 14 residues. V was clipped by 6 bases and J by 7 bases, with 16 bases between them. CDR3 bases: TGTGCCAGCAGAAGTGGTGGGGGTGAGAATGAGCAGTTCTTC. Amino acids: CASRSGGGENEQFF.

The CDR3 loop is CASSLSRGSSYEQYF. The CDR3 nucleotides read TGTGCCAGCAGCTTAAGTCGGGGGAGCTCCTACGAGCAGTACTTC. The V and J genes are TRBV7-2 and TRBJ2-7; maybe TRBD2 (6 bases). CDR1 is SGHTA and CDR2 is FQGNSA in the germline V gene. Trimming pared 2 bases from V and 0 bases from J, leaving 11 bases between. This CDR3 comprises 15 residues.

About this clone: Sequence at one end of the junction differs from germline and may be a read error. V usage is TRBV28 and J usage is TRBJ1-2; a weak D match, TRBD1 (5 bases). The CDR3 contains 12 residues. In germline, CDR1 is MDHEN, CDR2 SYDVKM. CDR3 sequence: CATSRTTYGYTF. The CDR3 nucleotides read TGTGCCACCAGTAGGACAACCTATGGCTACACCTTC.

This chain uses TRBV6-5 with TRBJ1-1; weak D call: TRBD1 (5 bases). V was clipped by 7 bases and J by 1 base, with 10 bases between them. The CDR3 has 13 amino acids. Germline V gene sequence: CDR1 MNHEY, CDR2 SVGAGI. The CDR3 region has the DNA TGTGCCAGCATGAGGGGCGGGAACACTGAAGCTTTCTTT. Residues: CASMRGGNTEAFF.

This sequence joins TRBV11-2 and TRBJ2-3; D is possibly TRBD1 or TRBD2 (5 bases each). The CDR3 is made up of 16 amino acids. Trimming removed 4 bases from V and 2 bases from J, with 16 bases in between. Germline CDR1 and CDR2: SGHAT and FQNNGV. CDR3 loop: CASSSDSKGTTDTQYF. CDR3 nucleotides: TGTGCCAGCAGCTCTGACAGCAAGGGGACCACAGATACGCAGTATTTT.

The chain joins TRBV4-2 to TRBJ2-1; either TRBD1 or TRBD2 may fit D (5 bases each). This CDR3 has 16 amino acids. The V and J ends lost 0 bases and 2 bases respectively, with 11 bases between them. Germline CDR1 LGHNA, CDR2 YNFKEQ. DNA for the CDR3: TGTGCCAGCAGCCAAGATCGGGACGGGGCCTACAATGAGCAGTTCTTC. Protein sequence: CASSQDRDGAYNEQFF.

The V and J genes are TRBV10-3 and TRBJ1-5; 8 bases fit TRBD1. Germline loops: CDR1 ENHRY, CDR2 SYGVKD. This CDR3 is 14 amino acids long. J gave up 6 bases and V 2 bases, and 3 bases lay outside the gene matches. The CDR3 region has the DNA TGTGCCATCAGTGAGGGACAGGGTTTTCAGCCCCAGCATTTT. Its protein is CAISEGQGFQPQHF.

V usage is TRBV19 and J usage is TRBJ1-3; possibly TRBD1 for D (6 bases). This CDR3 comprises 14 residues. CDR1 and CDR2 (germline): LNHDA, SQIVND (reference sequence). The V and J ends lost 6 bases and 3 bases respectively, with 12 bases between them. CDR3 nucleotides: TGTGCCAGTAGAAGGGGGGGCGTTGGAAACACCATATATTTT. Protein product: CASRRGGVGNTIYF.

This chain joins TRBV18 and TRBJ2-7; perhaps D is TRBD1 or TRBD2 (7 bases each). This CDR3 region has 15 residues. V was shortened by 0 bases and J by 4 bases, with 13 bases between the two germline ends. The germline gives CDR1 KGHSH, CDR2 LQKENI. In DNA, the CDR3 is TGTGCCAGCTCACCACCGACCCAGGGGGGGTACGAGCAGTACTTC. Translation: CASSPPTQGGYEQYF.

The V call is TRBV29-1, the J call TRBJ2-1; TRBD2 matches 8 bases. CDR1 SQVTM and CDR2 ANQGSEA come from the germline V gene. V lost 0 bases and J lost 8; bases outside the gene matches: 0. This CDR3 spans 12 amino acids. The CDR3 bases are TGCAGCGTTGAAGAACTAGCGGATGAGCAGTTCTTC. This translates into CSVEELADEQFF.

This chain joins TRBV5-4 and TRBJ2-1; the D gene is possibly TRBD1 (6 bases). The germline V and J ends were trimmed by 0 bases and 6 bases, with 10 bases remaining between them. The CDR3 spans 14 residues. CDR1 is SGHNT, CDR2 YYREEE, per germline (reference sequence). The CDR3 DNA follows: TGTGCCAGCAGCTTGGAGACCAGGGGCAATGAGCAGTTCTTC. Protein sequence: CASSLETRGNEQFF.

This chain uses TRBV15 with TRBJ2-3, with 8 bases fitting TRBD2. The CDR3 extends over 16 amino acids. V shed 4 bases and J 0 bases; nucleotides not matched to a gene: 6. Looked up from germline, CDR1 is LNHNV and CDR2 is YYDKDF (reference sequence). The CDR3 DNA sequence: TGTGCCACCAGCAAGAGGGCGGGGGGAAGCACAGATACGCAGTATTTT. This gives the protein CATSKRAGGSTDTQYF.

The chain is built from TRBV6-5 and TRBJ2-1; TRBD2 is a possible D gene (5 bases). Trimming shortened V by 5 bases and J by 5 bases, and 10 bases separated the two germline ends. Germline assignment: CDR1 MNHEY and CDR2 SVGAGI. The CDR3 runs 13 residues. Here the CDR3 DNA reads TGTGCCAGCAGTCTACTAGGAAACAATGAGCAGTTCTTC. It translates to CASSLLGNNEQFF.

The rearrangement joins TRBV5-4 to TRBJ1-2; TRBD1 aligns across 10 bases. Germline V gene lookup returns CDR1 SGHNT and CDR2 YYREEE (reference sequence). CDR3 length: 16 amino acids. V shed 4 bases, J shed 5 bases, and the junction held 11 bases outside the gene matches. CDR3 sequence: CASSPDRGGTFYGYTF. The CDR3 DNA sequence: TGTGCCAGCAGCCCGGACAGGGGGGGAACCTTTTATGGCTACACCTTC.

This clone was seen a few times. This chain connects TRBV7-9 to TRBJ2-7; a weak D match, TRBD1 (5 bases). The CDR3 covers 13 residues. Germline assignment: CDR1 SEHNR and CDR2 FQNEAQ (reference sequence). The CDR3 coding sequence is TGTGCTCTGGGATCGGCAGGGTTTGACGAGCAGTACTTC. It codes for CALGSAGFDEQYF. The variable domain in full, with the rest retrieved from reference TRBV7-9 and TRBJ2-7, is DTGVSQNPRHKITKRGQNVTFRCDPISEHNRLYWYRQTLGQGPEFLTYFQNEAQLEKSRLLSDRFSAERPKGSFSTLEIQRTEQGDSAMYLCALGSAGFDEQYFGPGTRLTVT.